This is a list of T cell receptor beta chains from one sample in a study of cytomegalovirus exposure and HLA in healthy donors. Sequencing was performed with immunoSEQ multiplex PCR; in TCRdb, only in-frame clones are kept and a portion is missing. The sample has about 190,000 clones, 70% to 75% seen once. Source material: PBMCs. Source of these receptors: a man between 25 and 39 years old in good health and CMV-seropositive. Each CDR3 is given with its conserved first and last residue. The D gene is left open where the match is weak. Rows may omit the clone size; those that give it use once, few, many or a size class.

NA	NA	TRBV5-4	TRBJ2-3	TGTGCCAGCAGCGGGAGGTATGGTAGCGGATCAGATACGCAGTATTTT	CASSGRYGSGSDTQYF
NA	few	TRBV28	TRBJ1-2	TGTGCCAGCAGTTCCTCCCTAAACTATGGCTACACCTTC	CASSSSLNYGYTF
NA	NA	TRBV5-3	TRBJ1-1	TGTGCCAGAAGCTCAGGGAACACTGAAGCTTTCTTT	CARSSGNTEAFF
TRBD1	few	TRBV6-5	TRBJ1-1	TGTGCCAGCAGCCCAACAGGGGTCACTGAAGCTTTCTTT	CASSPTGVTEAFF
TRBD1	NA	TRBV27	TRBJ2-7	TGTGCCAGCAGTTTACGACAGGGGAGCTACGAGCAGTACTTC	CASSLRQGSYEQYF
NA	NA	TRBV21-1	TRBJ1-1	TGTGCCAACGGAGACGGAGACACTGAAGCTTTCTTT	CANGDGDTEAFF
TRBD1	NA	TRBV28	TRBJ1-1	TGTGCCAGCAGTTTAGTCACAGGGGGCACTGAAGCTTTCTTT	CASSLVTGGTEAFF
NA	NA	TRBV7-2	TRBJ1-3	TGTGCCAGCAGCTTATCGGGTTTGAACTCTGGAAACACCATATATTTT	CASSLSGLNSGNTIYF
TRBD1	NA	TRBV10-1	TRBJ2-7	TGCGCCAGCATGTTTCAAGGGGGACAGGGAGGGGACTACGAGCAGTACTTC	CASMFQGGQGGDYEQYF
NA	few	TRBV7-2	TRBJ1-5	TGTGCCAGCAGCCCTCAGGGGCCGCCAAATCAGCCCCAGCATTTT	CASSPQGPPNQPQHF
NA	once	TRBV9	TRBJ1-2	TGTGCCAGCAGCGTAGCTCCGGGGGAGAGGGGTGGCTACACCTTC	CASSVAPGERGGYTF
NA	NA	TRBV30	TRBJ2-7	TGTGCCTGGACCCTTCACCGGGACACTTACGAGCAGTACTTC	CAWTLHRDTYEQYF
NA	NA	TRBV27	TRBJ2-7	TGTGCCAGCAGTTTACTGGGCAGGGGTCAAGCCGAGCAGTACTTC	CASSLLGRGQAEQYF
NA	many	TRBV7-2	TRBJ2-7	TGTGCCAGCAGCTTACGCTACGAGCAGTACTTC	CASSLRYEQYF
TRBD2	NA	TRBV2	TRBJ2-5	TGTGCCAGCGGGAGCGGGGTCGGGGAGACCCAGTACTTC	CASGSGVGETQYF
TRBD2	NA	TRBV28	TRBJ2-1	TGTGCCAGCAGTTTTGCGGGAGTCGATGAGCAGTTCTTC	CASSFAGVDEQFF
TRBD1	NA	TRBV9	TRBJ1-6	TGTGCCAGCAGCGCACAGGACAGGGCCGATAATTCACCCCTCCACTTT	CASSAQDRADNSPLHF
TRBD2	NA	TRBV19	TRBJ2-2	TGTGCCAGTGGCCAAGGGAGGGATGGGGAGCTGTTTTTT	CASGQGRDGELFF
NA	NA	TRBV6-5	TRBJ2-1	TGTGCCAGCAGTTACGGCGGGGGCTCTAGCAATGAGCAGTTCTTC	CASSYGGGSSNEQFF
NA	NA	TRBV29-1	TRBJ2-7	TGCAGCGTTGAAGGTCCCTTCCAAGGGGCCTACGAGCAGTACTTC	CSVEGPFQGAYEQYF
TRBD1	NA	TRBV7-6	TRBJ1-1	TGTGCCAGCTCGAGAAGAGGGGGCGGGACTGAAGCTTTCTTT	CASSRRGGGTEAFF